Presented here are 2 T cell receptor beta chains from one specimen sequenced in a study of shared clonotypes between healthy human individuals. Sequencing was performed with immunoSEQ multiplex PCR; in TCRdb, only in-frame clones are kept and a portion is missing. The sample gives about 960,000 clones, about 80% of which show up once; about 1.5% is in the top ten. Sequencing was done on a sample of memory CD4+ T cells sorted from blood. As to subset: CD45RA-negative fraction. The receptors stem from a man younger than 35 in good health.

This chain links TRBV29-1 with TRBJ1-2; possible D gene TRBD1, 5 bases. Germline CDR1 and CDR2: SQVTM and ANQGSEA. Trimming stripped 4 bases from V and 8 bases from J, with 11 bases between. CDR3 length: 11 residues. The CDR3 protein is CSVAGGKGYTF. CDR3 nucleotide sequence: TGCAGCGTTGCCGGGGGGAAAGGCTACACCTTC.

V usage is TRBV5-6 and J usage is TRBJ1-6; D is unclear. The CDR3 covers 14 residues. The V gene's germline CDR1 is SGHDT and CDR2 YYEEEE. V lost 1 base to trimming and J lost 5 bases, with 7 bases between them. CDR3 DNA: TGTGCCAGCAGCTTGCCGGAGAATAATTCACCCCTCCACTTT. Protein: CASSLPENNSPLHF.